The 26 T cell receptor beta chains given below trace back to one sample, sequenced in a study of CD8 T cells in Susac syndrome. Random hexamers served to reverse transcribe roughly 0.45 to 1 ug RNA. TCRdb processed the immunoSEQ multiplex PCR reads anew with MiXCR; each CDR3 protein has one entry. The table lists approximately 130,000 distinct CDR3 sequences, around 91% of them singletons, with around 0.24% in the top ten. Sequences were obtained from CD8+ T cells from PBMCs. The receptor set was obtained from a human donor with multiple sclerosis.

The chain couples TRBV12-3 or TRBV12-4 to TRBJ1-1; the match to TRBD1 covers 8 bases. The V segment lost 5 bases and the J segment 3 bases; nucleotides outside the gene matches: 5. The CDR3 sequence is 14 residues long. CDR3 nucleotides: TGTGCCAGCAGTACCCAGGGGGCCTACACTGAAGCTTTCTTT. This sequence encodes CASSTQGAYTEAFF.

V gene TRBV19 combines with J gene TRBJ2-2, with TRBD1 identical over 7 bases. The CDR3 covers 16 residues. The trim removed 7 bases at V and 2 bases at J, leaving 10 bases unmatched. Per the germline V gene, CDR1 is LNHDA and CDR2 is SQIVND (reference sequence). The CDR3 region is CASKQGPRTNTGELFF. The CDR3 nucleotides read TGTGCCAGTAAACAGGGGCCCCGAACTAACACCGGGGAGCTGTTTTTT.

The chain joins TRBV12-3 or TRBV12-4 to TRBJ1-1, with unresolved D. The CDR3 is made up of 9 amino acids. V was cut by 6 bases and J by 13 bases, with 9 bases left in between. CDR3 residues: CASSPLVFF. CDR3 coding DNA: TGTGCCAGCAGCCCCTTAGTTTTCTTT.

The genes are TRBV28 and TRBJ2-6; tentative D call: TRBD2 (7 bases). V gave up 1 base and J gave up 1 base, with 29 bases separating them. The V gene's germline CDR1 is MDHEN and CDR2 SYDVKM. The CDR3 spans 23 residues. The CDR3 DNA reads TGTGCCAGCAGTTTATTCGGCGTAGCGGGCCTATCTAGGGGGAAGTCTGGGGCCAACGTCCTGACTTTC. Translated, it gives CASSLFGVAGLSRGKSGANVLTF.

The rearrangement uses TRBV19 and TRBJ1-4; D is ambiguous. Germline CDR1 reads LNHDA; CDR2 reads SQIVND (reference sequence). V lost 9 bases to trimming and J lost 8 bases, with 7 bases between them. The CDR3 is 10 amino acids. DNA of the CDR3: TGTGCCAGCGAACAGGAAAAACTGTTTTTT. Amino acids: CASEQEKLFF.

The chain is built from TRBV28 and TRBJ2-3; D possibly uses TRBD1 or TRBD2 (5 bases each). This CDR3 comprises 15 residues. Germline assignment: CDR1 MDHEN and CDR2 SYDVKM. V lost 7 bases and J 1 base, leaving 15 bases between the germline ends. The CDR3 loop is CASNRGASRTDTQYF. In nucleotides, the CDR3 is TGTGCCAGCAACCGAGGGGCATCTCGCACAGATACGCAGTATTTT.

The J gene is TRBJ2-5, the V gene TRBV5-1, with D possibly matching TRBD1 (5 bases). Trimming cost V 2 bases and J 7 bases, with 15 bases left between them. There are 14 residues in the CDR3. Germline lookup yields CDR1 SGHRS and CDR2 YFSETQ. CDR3 sequence reads: CASSFYGADGTQYF. The CDR3 DNA is TGCGCCAGCAGCTTTTATGGGGCGGACGGGACCCAGTACTTC.

J is TRBJ1-3 and V is TRBV2; D ambiguous. Trimming removed 2 bases at V and 3 bases at J, with 8 bases between. Germline loops: CDR1 SNHLY, CDR2 FYNNEI. The CDR3 length is 14 residues. CDR3 protein: CASSETAFGNTIYF. The CDR3 DNA is TGTGCCAGCAGTGAAACAGCTTTTGGAAACACCATATATTTT.

CDR3 DNA: TGCGCCAGCAGCTCGGGAGCACAGGGTTGGAGTGGCTACACCTTC. Protein product: CASSSGAQGWSGYTF. This chain connects TRBV5-1 to TRBJ1-2; D perhaps matches TRBD1 (6 bases). There are 15 residues in the CDR3. Trimming took off 3 bases at V and 7 bases at J, with 19 bases between the two ends. Germline V gene lookup returns CDR1 SGHRS and CDR2 YFSETQ.

The CDR3, as DNA: TGTGCCAGTAGTATGACTAGCGGCACAGATACGCAGTATTTT. Translation gives CASSMTSGTDTQYF. The rearrangement uses TRBV19 and TRBJ2-3; 8 bases are shared with TRBD2. The J segment lost 1 base and the V segment lost 3 bases, leaving 0 bases of the junction unmatched. CDR1 and CDR2 from the germline V gene are LNHDA and SQIVND (reference sequence). This CDR3 has 14 amino acids.

This clonotype was observed a few times. The genes are TRBV2 and TRBJ2-1; D gene ambiguous. Germline assignment: CDR1 SNHLY and CDR2 FYNNEI. V lost 4 bases, J lost 5 bases, and 6 bases lay in between. The CDR3 has 12 amino acids. The CDR3 loop reads CASSGRHNEQFF. The CDR3 DNA sequence: TGTGCCAGCAGTGGTAGGCACAATGAGCAGTTCTTC. The whole variable domain, remainder taken from reference TRBV2 and TRBJ2-1, is EPEVTQTPSHQVTQMGQEVILRCVPISNHLYFYWYRQILGQKVEFLVSFYNNEISEKSEIFDDQFSVERPDGSNFTLKIRSTKLEDSAMYFCASSGRHNEQFFGPGTRLTVL.

In this sample, this clonotype turned up a few times. The chain combines TRBV4-1 with TRBJ2-7; no definite D call. Germline V gene sequence: CDR1 MGHRA, CDR2 YSYEKL. The CDR3 contains 14 residues. V lost 4 bases to trimming and J lost 1 base, with 11 bases between them. CDR3 residues: CASSPLGLSYEQYF. The DNA for the CDR3 is TGCGCCAGCAGCCCTCTAGGATTATCCTACGAGCAGTACTTC.

J is TRBJ1-1 and V is TRBV7-8, with D perhaps TRBD1 (6 bases). Germline V gene sequence: CDR1 SGHVS, CDR2 FQNEAQ. The CDR3 consists of 15 residues. With 3 bases removed from V and 8 bases from J, the gap between germline ends came to 19 bases. CDR3 protein: CASSFGSPGVGEAFF. The DNA of the CDR3 is TGTGCCAGCAGCTTTGGGTCGCCAGGGGTCGGCGAAGCTTTCTTT.

The rearrangement uses TRBV27 and TRBJ2-7, with D hard to call. Germline loops: CDR1 MNHEY, CDR2 SMNVEV (reference sequence). This CDR3 comprises 13 residues. The V end was cut by 8 bases, the J end by 7 bases, with 18 bases between. The CDR3 sequence: CASSGNNRLEQYF. CDR3 DNA: TGTGCCAGCTCCGGCAATAATCGCCTTGAGCAGTACTTC.

The chain carries TRBV9 and TRBJ2-3; TRBD2 agrees at 7 bases. The V gene's germline CDR1 is SGDLS and CDR2 YYNGEE. The ends lost 0 bases at V and 2 bases at J; junction bases unmatched: 6. The CDR3 runs 16 residues. CDR3 residues: CASSVALAEDTDTQYF. The CDR3 DNA reads TGTGCCAGCAGCGTAGCCCTAGCGGAAGACACAGATACGCAGTATTTT.

The CDR3 region is CAWNTDMNTEAFF. The CDR3 DNA reads as TGTGCCTGGAACACGGACATGAACACTGAAGCTTTCTTT. The chain combines TRBV30 with TRBJ1-1, with TRBD1 as a possible D gene (5 bases). The CDR3 has 13 residues. V was clipped by 4 bases and J by 0 bases, with 9 bases between them. The germline V gene has CDR1 GTSNPN and CDR2 SVGIG (reference sequence).

This clonotype was seen only a few times. The CDR3 here is CASTGTGPYEQYF. CDR3 in DNA: TGTGCCAGCACCGGGACAGGGCCCTACGAGCAGTACTTC. The chain carries TRBV6-2 or TRBV6-3 and TRBJ2-7; 9 bases are shared with TRBD1. V lost 7 bases to trimming and J lost 2 bases; unmatched junction nucleotides: 3. Germline V gene sequence: CDR1 MNHEY, CDR2 SVGEGT. The length of the CDR3 is 13 residues.

The chain uses TRBV12-5 and TRBJ2-7; D remains ambiguous. The CDR3 runs to 11 residues. Per germline, CDR1 LGHNT and CDR2 FRNRAP. V was shortened by 6 bases and J by 2 bases, with 5 bases between the two germline ends. Here the CDR3 DNA reads TGTGCTAGTGGGAATACCTACGAGCAGTACTTC. Amino acid sequence: CASGNTYEQYF.

The chain carries TRBV5-4 and TRBJ1-1, with a possible D match to TRBD1 (5 bases). V gave up 7 bases and J gave up 5 bases, with 15 bases separating them. The CDR3 is 13 residues long. Germline CDR1 and CDR2: SGHNT and YYREEE (reference sequence). The CDR3 sequence is CASSPREMTEAFF. The DNA of the CDR3 is TGTGCCAGCTCCCCCAGGGAAATGACTGAAGCTTTCTTT.

In this sample, this clonotype turned up a few times. V usage is TRBV20-1 and J usage is TRBJ2-3, with 10 positions matching TRBD2. V lost 6 bases, J lost 10 bases, and 19 bases stayed unmatched. The CDR3 covers 16 residues. CDR1 and CDR2 (germline): DFQATT, SNEGSKA (reference sequence). DNA for the CDR3: TGCAGTGCGTCGCCGGGACTAGCGTCGGGTCTCCTGGCGCAGTATTTT. This encodes CSASPGLASGLLAQYF.

The chain couples TRBV29-1 to TRBJ1-1; D not certain. V was clipped by 4 bases and J by 8 bases, with 8 bases between them. This CDR3 comprises 10 residues. CDR1 is SQVTM and CDR2 is ANQGSEA in the germline V gene. CDR3: CSVGTVEAFF. CDR3 sequence (DNA): TGCAGCGTTGGGACGGTGGAAGCTTTCTTT.

This sequence joins TRBV6-5 and TRBJ1-2; TRBD1 agrees at 8 bases. Germline CDR1 and CDR2: MNHEY and SVGAGI. Trimming cost V 5 bases and J 4 bases; bases outside gene matches: 9. The CDR3 loop spans 15 amino acids. The CDR3 protein is CASSPRQGIIYGYTF. CDR3 nucleotide sequence: TGTGCCAGCAGTCCTAGACAGGGGATCATCTATGGCTACACCTTC.

This rearrangement joins TRBV12-3 or TRBV12-4 to TRBJ1-2; D is uncertain. The CDR3 is 14 residues long. V lost 6 bases and J 5 bases, leaving 16 bases between the germline ends. CDR3 sequence reads: CASSREPGIYGYTF. The CDR3, as DNA: TGTGCCAGCAGCCGGGAGCCAGGCATATATGGCTACACCTTC.

This rearrangement joins TRBV4-1 to TRBJ2-3; tentatively, D is TRBD2 (6 bases). This CDR3 has 13 amino acids. The germline V gene has CDR1 MGHRA and CDR2 YSYEKL. V lost 4 bases, J lost 5 bases, and 10 bases lay in between. The CDR3 DNA reads as TGCGCCAGCAGCCTTAGACTAGTAGATACGCAGTATTTT. Translation: CASSLRLVDTQYF.

The table lists this clonotype with a count of one. The chain carries TRBV4-1 and TRBJ1-2, with D possibly being TRBD1 (5 bases). Between the trimmed V and J ends, which lost 5 bases and 2 bases, there was a span of 12 bases. Germline CDR1 and CDR2: MGHRA and YSYEKL. This CDR3 has 14 amino acids. CDR3 DNA sequence: TGCGCCAGCAGCGTCCTCCCAGGGAACTATGGCTACACCTTC. Translation gives CASSVLPGNYGYTF.

J is TRBJ2-7 and V is TRBV10-3, with TRBD1 matching 9 bases. The V segment lost 5 bases and the J segment 4 bases; nucleotides outside the gene matches: 6. This CDR3 spans 14 amino acids. Germline V gene lookup returns CDR1 ENHRY and CDR2 SYGVKD. The DNA of the CDR3 is TGTGCCATCAGTACACCGGGACAGGGTTACGAGCAGTACTTC. Its protein product is CAISTPGQGYEQYF.